A single sample gave rise to the 22 T cell receptor beta chains below, sequenced in a study of neurological immune-mediated disorders. Via MiXCR, TCRdb re-called the 5' RACE reads, giving one row per CDR3 protein. The data hold more than 75,000 distinct CDR3 sequences, with around 3.5% observed a single time. Sequenced sample: PBMCs. Receptors originate from a woman between 50 and 59 years old with multiple sclerosis.

The chain carries TRBV12-3 or TRBV12-4 and TRBJ2-2; 13 bases map to TRBD2. The CDR3 has 17 amino acids. V was clipped by 2 bases and J by 9 bases; unmatched bases: 9. This CDR3 reads CASSLSLLAGGRRELFF. The CDR3 DNA is TGTGCCAGCAGTTTATCCCTACTAGCGGGAGGGAGGAGGGAGCTGTTTTTT.

This clonotype was counted ten times or more. The chain joins TRBV4-3 to TRBJ2-2; no firm D call. The CDR3 loop spans 15 amino acids. Trimming left V 8 bases short and J 8 bases short, with 21 bases between. Germline values: CDR1 LGHNA, CDR2 YSLEER. In nucleotides, the CDR3 is TGCGCCAGCTACCGTTCCTCAGGTGGTGTGGGGGAGCTGTTTTTT. Translated, it gives CASYRSSGGVGELFF.

This clonotype came up many times. The rearrangement uses TRBV5-6 and TRBJ2-7; 7 positions agree with TRBD1. Trimming at V came to 2 bases and at J to 0 bases, leaving 5 bases not matched to a gene. This CDR3 spans 15 amino acids. Germline lookup yields CDR1 SGHDT and CDR2 YYEEEE. As DNA, the CDR3 is TGTGCCAGCAGCTTTCCGGGACAGCCCTCCTACGAGCAGTACTTC. Translating it yields CASSFPGQPSYEQYF.

There are many counts of this clonotype. The genes are TRBV5-1 and TRBJ2-5; D is unclear. The CDR3 is 11 residues long. Germline lookup yields CDR1 SGHRS and CDR2 YFSETQ. With 7 bases removed from V and 5 bases from J, the gap between germline ends came to 9 bases. In DNA form, the CDR3 reads TGCGCCAGCCGCCAAGCCGAGACCCAGTACTTC. Translating gives CASRQAETQYF.

This clonotype was seen a handful of times. Being one base from a much bigger clone, this may be a read error. The V gene is TRBV12-3 or TRBV12-4, the J gene TRBJ2-1; D may correspond to TRBD1 or TRBD2 (5 bases each). The CDR3 has 12 residues. In DNA form, the CDR3 reads TGTGCCAACAGTTTAGCACGGGGCCGGCAGTTCTTC. Encoded protein: CANSLARGRQFF.

A word on this clonotype: A read error may explain this, as a much larger clone is one base away. In DNA, the CDR3 is TGTGCCAGCAGTTTAGATGTCGGTGAGCAGTTCTTC. Translating gives CASSLDVGEQFF. The J gene is TRBJ2-1, the V gene TRBV12-3 or TRBV12-4; D is ambiguous. V dropped 1 base and J dropped 9 bases, with 7 bases sitting between them. The CDR3 has 12 residues.

This clonotype came up many times. The chain links TRBV7-2 to TRBJ2-7, with TRBD1 matching over 8 bases. From germline, CDR1 is SGHTA and CDR2 FQGNSA. V lost 6 bases, J lost 4 bases, and 11 bases stayed unmatched. The CDR3 length is 15 residues. The CDR3 loop reads CASSVNRQGIYEQYF. DNA for the CDR3: TGTGCCAGCAGTGTAAATCGACAGGGGATATACGAGCAGTACTTC.

This clonotype was counted many times. The chain has TRBV20-1 and TRBJ1-6; D may be TRBD1 (6 bases). The CDR3 sequence is 12 residues long. Trimming took off 2 bases at V and 10 bases at J, with 9 bases between the two ends. Germline V lookup: CDR1 DFQATT, CDR2 SNEGSKA (reference sequence). The CDR3 DNA is TGCAGTGCTAGAACAGGGCGATCACCCCTCCACTTT. Protein: CSARTGRSPLHF.

This clonotype was recorded many times. The chain couples TRBV7-9 to TRBJ2-3, with a weak D call TRBD2 (5 bases). The CDR3 extends over 12 amino acids. Germline lookup yields CDR1 SEHNR and CDR2 FQNEAQ (reference sequence). The V end lost 5 bases, the J end lost 6 bases, and 9 bases lay between the germline ends. CDR3 coding DNA: TGTGCCAGCAGCCCGTCGGGGGATACGCAGTATTTT. It encodes CASSPSGDTQYF. The complete variable domain, with remaining parts taken from reference TRBV7-9 and TRBJ2-3, reads DTGVSQNPRHKITKRGQNVTFRCDPISEHNRLYWYRQTLGQGPEFLTYFQNEAQLEKSRLLSDRFSAERPKGSFSTLEIQRTEQGDSAMYLCASSPSGDTQYFGPGTRLTVL.

A few counts support this clonotype. V and J are TRBV7-9 and TRBJ2-5; a possible D gene is TRBD1 (6 bases). This CDR3 has 15 residues. V lost 5 bases, J lost 5 bases, and 18 bases lay in between. Germline-derived CDR1 and CDR2 are SEHNR and FQNEAQ (reference sequence). The CDR3 protein is CASSPRLGARETQYF. CDR3 bases: TGTGCCAGCAGCCCCCGGCTGGGGGCGAGGGAGACCCAGTACTTC.

This clonotype was recorded many times. CDR3 loop: CASSLAEGNWNEQFF. The CDR3 bases are TGTGCCAGCAGCTTAGCAGAAGGTAATTGGAATGAGCAGTTCTTC. The genes are TRBV7-2 and TRBJ2-1; D call uncertain. Trimming removed 0 bases from V and 7 bases from J, with 13 bases in between. Per the germline V gene, CDR1 is SGHTA and CDR2 is FQGNSA. The CDR3 extends over 15 amino acids.

The chain has TRBV2 and TRBJ2-1, with no clear D. The V gene's germline CDR1 is SNHLY and CDR2 FYNNEI. The germline V and J ends were trimmed by 8 bases and 6 bases, with 11 bases remaining between them. This CDR3 comprises 12 residues. CDR3 sequence (DNA): TGTGCCAGCCAGGATCTTAGCAATGAGCAGTTCTTC. Translating gives CASQDLSNEQFF.

This clonotype was seen many times. The V gene is TRBV5-1, the J gene TRBJ2-7, with 7 bases aligning to TRBD1. Germline V CDR1 and CDR2: SGHRS, YFSETQ. With 1 base clipped from V and 3 bases from J, the junction kept 4 bases outside the gene matches. The CDR3 is 14 amino acids. CDR3 DNA sequence: TGCGCCAGCAGCTTGAGGGCAGGGGGCTACGAGCAGTACTTC. Protein: CASSLRAGGYEQYF.

In its sample, this clonotype was seen many times. The chain links TRBV5-1 to TRBJ1-1; a weak D match, TRBD1 (5 bases). The V gene lost 9 bases and the J gene lost 3 bases, with 12 bases spanning the gap. The germline V gene encodes CDR1 SGHRS and CDR2 YFSETQ. There are 12 residues in the CDR3. CDR3 DNA: TGCGCCACCGGGGACGGCGACACTGAAGCTTTCTTT. It is translated as CATGDGDTEAFF.

Turning to this clonotype: The junction and the germline gene differ at one end; a read error may be behind it. The chain has TRBV10-2 and TRBJ2-4; 7 bases agree with TRBD2. This CDR3 is 16 amino acids long. The V gene's germline CDR1 is WSHSY and CDR2 SAAADI. CDR3 residues: CASSERAGIAKKIQYF. For the CDR3, the DNA is TGCGCCAGCAGTGAGAGAGCGGGAATAGCCAAAAAAATTCAGTACTTC.

This clonotype was seen at least ten times. CDR3 sequence (DNA): TGTGCCAGCAGCGTAGTTCGGGATTCCGCGGGTAATTCACCCCTCCACTTT. Its protein product is CASSVVRDSAGNSPLHF. This sequence joins TRBV9 and TRBJ1-6; D call uncertain. This CDR3 comprises 17 residues. Deletions cut 0 bases from V and 6 bases from J, with 16 bases between. Germline-derived CDR1 and CDR2 are SGDLS and YYNGEE.

At least ten counts were recorded for this clonotype. The chain has TRBV7-8 and TRBJ2-5; 10 bases agree with TRBD2. Trimming took 4 bases from V and 5 from J; bases not matched to a gene: 16. The CDR3 is 18 amino acids. Germline loops: CDR1 SGHVS, CDR2 FQNEAQ. For the CDR3, the DNA is TGTGCCAGCAGCTCCGCCGCGGCGAGCGGGGGGGCCTGGGAGACCCAGTACTTC. Its translation is CASSSAAASGGAWETQYF.

In the case of this clonotype: The junction departs from germline at one end; a sequencing error may be responsible. The J gene is TRBJ1-1, the V gene TRBV6-5; TRBD1 might be the D (5 bases). CDR3 size: 12 residues. Germline lookup yields CDR1 MNHEY and CDR2 SVGAGI. The CDR3 reads CDSRFIGQRAFF. The CDR3 DNA reads as TGTGACAGCAGATTCATTGGACAACGAGCTTTCTTT.

In its sample, this clonotype was seen a few times. A read error may explain this, as a much larger clone is one base away. The CDR3 is CSARRGGISDKQYF. The CDR3 DNA follows: TGCAGTGCTAGGCGGGGGGGTATTTCAGATAAGCAGTATTTT. V usage is TRBV20-1 and J usage is TRBJ2-3; TRBD2 aligns across 9 bases. The CDR3 is 14 residues long. Germline CDR1 is DFQATT and CDR2 is SNEGSKA (reference sequence).

This clonotype was counted many times. The chain has TRBV20-1 and TRBJ2-1; 7 nucleotides match TRBD2. The V gene's germline CDR1 is DFQATT and CDR2 SNEGSKA (reference sequence). This CDR3 has 13 amino acids. The V gene end was trimmed by 5 bases and the J gene end by 3 bases; junction bases not matched to a gene: 4. CDR3 bases: TGCAGTGCTGGGGAGGGGCTCTACAATGAGCAGTTCTTC. It yields the protein CSAGEGLYNEQFF.

In its sample, this clonotype was seen many times. The chain is built from TRBV5-1 and TRBJ2-7, with 12 bases matching TRBD2. V was pared by 3 bases and J by 3 bases, with 1 base of the junction left unmatched. The CDR3 contains 14 residues. CDR1 SGHRS and CDR2 YFSETQ come from the germline V gene. The CDR3 DNA is TGCGCCAGCAGCTGGACTAGCGGGGTCTACGAGCAGTACTTC. This encodes CASSWTSGVYEQYF.

There are a few counts of this clonotype. V and J are TRBV19 and TRBJ1-5, with 8 bases lining up with TRBD1. V was clipped by 7 bases and J by 1 base; unmatched bases: 6. CDR1 is LNHDA and CDR2 is SQIVND in the germline V gene (reference sequence). This CDR3 has 15 residues. DNA for the CDR3: TGTGCCAGTACCGAGGACAGGGCGAGCAATCAGCCCCAGCATTTT. Translation gives CASTEDRASNQPQHF.